A selection of T cell receptor beta chains follows, all from one sample in a study of blood T cell repertoires in COVID-19. Repertoires were generated with immunoSEQ multiplex PCR, while TCRdb's copy carries only in-frame clones and drops some. The sample lists about 240,000 clones, around 87% occurring once. Sequencing was done on a sample of PBMCs or T cells enriched from blood (not recorded which). Every receptor here comes from a woman in her thirties or forties with acute COVID-19. Each CDR3 is given with its conserved first and last residue. Fields, in order: D gene, clone size, CDR3 length, V gene, J gene, CDR3 protein, CDR3 DNA. D genes are given only for firm matches. Clone sizes are given selectively: once, few, many, or a class where the clone is expanded.

d_call: .; clone_size: .; cdr3_length: 15; v_call: TRBV7-3; j_call: TRBJ2-3; cdr3_aa: CASSSQGFSTDTQYF; cdr3_nt: TGTGCCAGCAGCTCCCAGGGTTTTAGCACAGATACGCAGTATTTT
d_call: .; clone_size: .; cdr3_length: 13; v_call: TRBV25-1; j_call: TRBJ1-1; cdr3_aa: CASSEEGLAEAFF; cdr3_nt: TGTGCCAGCAGTGAGGAGGGACTGGCTGAAGCTTTCTTT
d_call: .; clone_size: once; cdr3_length: 12; v_call: TRBV2; j_call: TRBJ1-2; cdr3_aa: CASSVQDDGYTF; cdr3_nt: TGTGCCAGCAGTGTACAGGATGATGGCTACACCTTC
d_call: TRBD1; clone_size: .; cdr3_length: 14; v_call: TRBV27; j_call: TRBJ2-7; cdr3_aa: CASSAGGWYYEQYF; cdr3_nt: TGTGCCAGCAGCGCAGGGGGCTGGTACTACGAGCAGTACTTC
d_call: TRBD2; clone_size: once; cdr3_length: 16; v_call: TRBV18; j_call: TRBJ2-7; cdr3_aa: CASSPRTSGGGGEQYF; cdr3_nt: TGTGCCAGCTCACCACGGACTAGCGGAGGGGGGGGCGAGCAGTACTTC
d_call: .; clone_size: .; cdr3_length: 13; v_call: TRBV5-8; j_call: TRBJ1-1; cdr3_aa: CASSLDRNTEAFF; cdr3_nt: TGTGCCAGCAGCTTGGACAGAAACACTGAAGCTTTCTTT
d_call: TRBD1; clone_size: once; cdr3_length: 16; v_call: TRBV19; j_call: TRBJ1-1; cdr3_aa: CASRNLEGTGGSEAFF; cdr3_nt: TGTGCCAGTAGGAATTTAGAGGGGACAGGGGGTAGTGAAGCTTTCTTT
d_call: .; clone_size: .; cdr3_length: 17; v_call: TRBV3-1/TRBV3-2; j_call: TRBJ1-1; cdr3_aa: CASSQRILGGLNTEAFF; cdr3_nt: TGTGCCAGCAGCCAAAGGATATTAGGGGGTCTGAACACTGAAGCTTTCTTT
d_call: TRBD1; clone_size: .; cdr3_length: 12; v_call: TRBV2; j_call: TRBJ1-1; cdr3_aa: CASYQGDTEAFF; cdr3_nt: TGTGCCAGCTACCAGGGGGACACTGAAGCTTTCTTT
d_call: .; clone_size: .; cdr3_length: 14; v_call: TRBV19; j_call: TRBJ2-1; cdr3_aa: CASSIPPSGGEQFF; cdr3_nt: TGTGCCAGTAGTATTCCCCCAAGTGGAGGTGAGCAGTTCTTC
d_call: .; clone_size: .; cdr3_length: 16; v_call: TRBV14; j_call: TRBJ2-7; cdr3_aa: CASSQDFTGDIYEQYF; cdr3_nt: TGTGCCAGCAGCCAAGATTTCACAGGCGACATCTACGAGCAGTACTTC
d_call: TRBD2; clone_size: .; cdr3_length: 15; v_call: TRBV6-5; j_call: TRBJ2-2; cdr3_aa: CASTAFSGSTGELFF; cdr3_nt: TGTGCCAGCACGGCCTTTAGCGGGAGTACCGGGGAGCTGTTTTTT
d_call: TRBD2; clone_size: .; cdr3_length: 15; v_call: TRBV15; j_call: TRBJ2-3; cdr3_aa: CATSSLAGELNTQYF; cdr3_nt: TGTGCCACCAGCAGCCTAGCGGGAGAGCTCAATACGCAGTATTTT
d_call: .; clone_size: .; cdr3_length: 13; v_call: TRBV5-1; j_call: TRBJ1-1; cdr3_aa: CASSSTANTEAFF; cdr3_nt: TGCGCCAGCAGCTCTACAGCTAACACTGAAGCTTTCTTT
d_call: TRBD1; clone_size: .; cdr3_length: 14; v_call: TRBV4-2; j_call: TRBJ1-4; cdr3_aa: CASSQDRDSEKLFF; cdr3_nt: TGTGCCAGCAGCCAGGACAGGGACAGTGAAAAACTGTTTTTT
d_call: .; clone_size: once; cdr3_length: 15; v_call: TRBV9; j_call: TRBJ2-1; cdr3_aa: CASSQSASAYNEQFF; cdr3_nt: TGTGCCAGCAGCCAAAGCGCGAGTGCCTACAATGAGCAGTTCTTC
d_call: TRBD1; clone_size: .; cdr3_length: 15; v_call: TRBV27; j_call: TRBJ1-5; cdr3_aa: CASSPRDRANQPQHF; cdr3_nt: TGTGCCAGCAGTCCCCGGGACAGGGCAAATCAGCCCCAGCATTTT
d_call: .; clone_size: .; cdr3_length: 15; v_call: TRBV6-5; j_call: TRBJ2-3; cdr3_aa: CASKGQTTSTDTQYF; cdr3_nt: TGTGCCAGCAAGGGACAAACGACTAGCACAGATACGCAGTATTTT
d_call: .; clone_size: .; cdr3_length: 14; v_call: TRBV29-1; j_call: TRBJ2-2; cdr3_aa: CSVRPGTNTGELFF; cdr3_nt: TGCAGCGTACGCCCCGGGACGAACACCGGGGAGCTGTTTTTT
d_call: TRBD1; clone_size: .; cdr3_length: 16; v_call: TRBV6-5; j_call: TRBJ1-2; cdr3_aa: CASSYLLTGTVYGYTF; cdr3_nt: TGTGCCAGCAGTTACCTCCTAACCGGGACAGTGTATGGCTACACCTTC
d_call: .; clone_size: once; cdr3_length: 14; v_call: TRBV5-1; j_call: TRBJ1-2; cdr3_aa: CASSLSDRNYGYTF; cdr3_nt: TGCGCCAGCAGCTTATCGGACAGAAACTATGGCTACACCTTC
d_call: TRBD2; clone_size: .; cdr3_length: 13; v_call: TRBV5-1; j_call: TRBJ2-1; cdr3_aa: CASRGGSYNEQFF; cdr3_nt: TGCGCCAGCAGGGGCGGGAGCTACAATGAGCAGTTCTTC
d_call: TRBD1; clone_size: .; cdr3_length: 15; v_call: TRBV5-1; j_call: TRBJ2-5; cdr3_aa: CASSWGDRGEETQYF; cdr3_nt: TGCGCCAGCTCCTGGGGGGACAGGGGTGAAGAGACCCAGTACTTC
d_call: .; clone_size: .; cdr3_length: 13; v_call: TRBV30; j_call: TRBJ1-1; cdr3_aa: CAWSEGRDAEAFF; cdr3_nt: TGTGCCTGGAGCGAAGGGAGGGACGCTGAAGCTTTCTTT
d_call: .; clone_size: .; cdr3_length: 14; v_call: TRBV2; j_call: TRBJ2-2; cdr3_aa: CASSELERAGELFF; cdr3_nt: TGTGCCAGCAGTGAACTAGAGAGGGCCGGGGAGCTGTTTTTT
d_call: .; clone_size: .; cdr3_length: 16; v_call: TRBV4-1; j_call: TRBJ1-4; cdr3_aa: CASSLRTPLTNEKLFF; cdr3_nt: TGCGCCAGCAGCCTTCGGACACCCCTCACTAATGAAAAACTGTTTTTT
d_call: TRBD1; clone_size: .; cdr3_length: 12; v_call: TRBV28; j_call: TRBJ1-4; cdr3_aa: CATGQGNEKLFF; cdr3_nt: TGTGCCACCGGACAGGGAAATGAAAAACTGTTTTTT
d_call: TRBD2; clone_size: once; cdr3_length: 14; v_call: TRBV10-2; j_call: TRBJ2-7; cdr3_aa: CASSGPLAGGEQYF; cdr3_nt: TGCGCCAGCAGTGGACCATTAGCGGGAGGCGAGCAGTACTTC
d_call: TRBD1; clone_size: .; cdr3_length: 11; v_call: TRBV19; j_call: TRBJ1-1; cdr3_aa: CASSTGTNAFF; cdr3_nt: TGTGCCAGTTCGACAGGGACCAATGCTTTCTTT
d_call: .; clone_size: .; cdr3_length: 15; v_call: TRBV19; j_call: TRBJ1-4; cdr3_aa: CASSSDRATNEKLFF; cdr3_nt: TGTGCCAGTAGTAGCGACAGAGCAACTAATGAAAAACTGTTTTTT